Listed below are T cell receptor beta chains from one sample, sequenced in a study of T cells and copy number aberrations in small-cell lung cancer. Produced via immunoSEQ multiplex PCR; TCRdb's table is partial and in-frame only. In the table there are about 2,000 clones, 65% to 85% of which are singletons. Sequences were obtained from normal tissue next to the tumor. These receptors were obtained from a man over 45 with small cell lung cancer. CDR3s include the opening cysteine and the closing phenylalanine or tryptophan. The D gene is left open where the match is weak. Rows give clone size only sometimes, using once, few, many, or a class for an expanded clone.

TRBD2	TRBV7-3	TRBJ2-1	.	TGTGCCAGCAGCTTAAACGGGAGGGGCTCCTACAATGAGCAGTTCTTC	CASSLNGRGSYNEQFF
TRBD1	TRBV28	TRBJ2-6	.	TGTGCCAGCCAAGGCCCTGGACAGGGCCCTATTGCAGCCTCTGGGGCCAACGTCCTGACTTTC	CASQGPGQGPIAASGANVLTF
TRBD2	TRBV10-1	TRBJ2-1	.	TGCGCCAGCAGTGAACTAGCGGGTGATGAGCAGTTCTTC	CASSELAGDEQFF
.	TRBV30	TRBJ1-2	.	TGTGCCTGGGTGCGGGGGTACGACTATGGCTACACCTTC	CAWVRGYDYGYTF
.	TRBV29-1	TRBJ2-7	.	TGCAGCGTTGGGTCGATGGATAGGTACGAGCAGTACTTC	CSVGSMDRYEQYF
.	TRBV6-4	TRBJ1-1	.	TGTGCCAGCAGGGCAGACTGGTACACTGAAGCTTTCTTT	CASRADWYTEAFF
.	TRBV5-1	TRBJ2-3	.	TGCGCCAGCAGCTTTCGTGGTGACACAGATACGCAGTATTTT	CASSFRGDTDTQYF
.	TRBV19	TRBJ1-2	once	TGTGCCAGTACCGTTCTGGGGCTTGGTGGCTACACCTTC	CASTVLGLGGYTF
.	TRBV28	TRBJ1-1	.	TGTGCCAGCAGATTAAGTAGGGGGTTGACTGAAGCTTTCTTT	CASRLSRGLTEAFF
.	TRBV28	TRBJ1-2	.	TGTGCCAGCAGGATGCCGATGGACTATGGCTACACCTTC	CASRMPMDYGYTF
.	TRBV11-2	TRBJ1-1	.	TGTGCCAGCAGCTATCTTAGCGGGGTGAGCACTGAAGCTTTCTTT	CASSYLSGVSTEAFF
TRBD1	TRBV11-2	TRBJ2-1	.	TGTGCCAGCAGCATTACCGGGACAGGGACCTACAATGAGCAGTTCTTC	CASSITGTGTYNEQFF
.	TRBV30	TRBJ2-2	.	TGTGCCTGGAGTTCCCTACCTATTCACACCGGGGAGCTGTTTTTT	CAWSSLPIHTGELFF
TRBD1	TRBV28	TRBJ1-2	.	TGTGCCAGCAGTTCATTCGCAGGGGGCAGCTATGGCTACACCTTC	CASSSFAGGSYGYTF
.	TRBV6-4	TRBJ2-7	.	TGTGCCAGCAGTGGACAGCCCTACGAGCAGTACTTC	CASSGQPYEQYF
.	TRBV19	TRBJ2-3	once	TGTGCCAGTAGTCACCCCCGACCCCGGGACACGGCGACAGATACGCAGTATTTT	CASSHPRPRDTATDTQYF
.	TRBV7-6	TRBJ2-5	.	TGTGCCAGCAGCCCCCGTGACCCCCAAGAGACCCAGTACTTC	CASSPRDPQETQYF
.	TRBV29-1	TRBJ1-1	.	TGCAGCGTCCCAGTGGGTTTAGCGGCTTTCTTT	CSVPVGLAAFF
TRBD2	TRBV11-1	TRBJ2-1	.	TGTGCCAGCAGCTCGACTAGCGGGAGTAACTATGAGCAGTTCTTC	CASSSTSGSNYEQFF
.	TRBV30	TRBJ2-1	.	TGTGCCTGGGCAGGTTACAATGAGCAGTTCTTC	CAWAGYNEQFF
.	TRBV7-2	TRBJ2-1	.	TGTGCCAGCTCTCCTCCAGGGGATTTTTACAATGAGCAGTTCTTC	CASSPPGDFYNEQFF
TRBD2	TRBV4-1	TRBJ2-7	.	TGCGCCAGCAGCCAGGGTGACGCAACTAGCGGCGAGCAGTACTTC	CASSQGDATSGEQYF
.	TRBV7-2	TRBJ2-7	.	TGTGCCAGCAGCCAGGGGAAGTACGAGCAGTACTTC	CASSQGKYEQYF
.	TRBV30	TRBJ1-1	once	TGTGCCTGGAGTAGCGGGCTCCAGAACACTGAAGCTTTCTTT	CAWSSGLQNTEAFF
.	TRBV5-1	TRBJ2-7	.	TGCGCCAGCAGCTTGGCCGGGAACTCCTACGAGCAGTACTTC	CASSLAGNSYEQYF
.	TRBV7-3	TRBJ2-7	.	TGTGCCAGCAGCTCCCCGGGGGTAGACGTATTTTACGAGCAGTACTTC	CASSSPGVDVFYEQYF
.	TRBV4-1	TRBJ2-7	.	TGCGCCAGCAGCCAAGAAAGTCCTCCTTTTCTTAACGAGCAGTACTTC	CASSQESPPFLNEQYF
.	TRBV29-1	TRBJ2-1	.	TGCAGCGTTGAAGATAGCGTTCGCAATGAGCAGTTCTTC	CSVEDSVRNEQFF
.	TRBV29-1	TRBJ2-1	.	TGCAGCGTTGGACAGGCGTCCTACAATGAGCAGTTCTTC	CSVGQASYNEQFF
TRBD2	TRBV5-1	TRBJ2-3	.	TGCGCCAGCAGCCAACTCACGGGGGGGGACACAGATACGCAGTATTTT	CASSQLTGGDTDTQYF
.	TRBV27	TRBJ2-7	.	TGTGCCAGCAGTCTCCTCGTCCAGACGGACTACGAGCAGTACTTC	CASSLLVQTDYEQYF
TRBD2	TRBV11-2	TRBJ2-2	.	TGTGCCAGCAGCCTAGCGGGAGGGAGATTAGCCGGGGAGCTGTTTTTT	CASSLAGGRLAGELFF
.	TRBV9	TRBJ2-1	once	TGTGCCAGCAGCCCCCGAGCTGCCCACACAATTAACAATGAGCAGTTCTTC	CASSPRAAHTINNEQFF
TRBD1	TRBV15	TRBJ2-7	.	TGTGCCACCAGCAGGGACAGGGACGAGCAGTACTTC	CATSRDRDEQYF
.	TRBV10-1	TRBJ2-5	.	TGCGCCAGCAGTGAGTCGGGGCGCGAGACCCAGTACTTC	CASSESGRETQYF
.	TRBV4-2	TRBJ1-2	.	TGTGCCAGCAGCCAAGTGGTGGATTCTAACTATGGCTACACCTTC	CASSQVVDSNYGYTF
TRBD2	TRBV7-3	TRBJ2-5	.	TGTGCCAGCAGGGGGACTAACCAAGAGACCCAGTACTTC	CASRGTNQETQYF
TRBD1	TRBV7-8	TRBJ2-7	.	TGTGCCAGCAGCTCAAACAGGGGGACTTACGAGCAGTACTTC	CASSSNRGTYEQYF
TRBD2	TRBV11-2	TRBJ2-5	.	TGTGCCAGCAACGCGGGAGGGCATCAGACCCAGTACTTC	CASNAGGHQTQYF
.	TRBV29-1	TRBJ2-5	.	TGCAGCGTTTTGGGCAGGGGGGGGGAGACCCAGTACTTC	CSVLGRGGETQYF
.	TRBV11-2	TRBJ2-5	.	TGTGCCAGCAGCTTGTTGTTGGGGGAGACCCAGTACTTC	CASSLLLGETQYF
.	TRBV7-9	TRBJ2-5	.	TGTGCCAGCAGCTTCGACATTGGGCAAGAGACCCAGTACTTC	CASSFDIGQETQYF
TRBD2	TRBV6-1	TRBJ2-5	once	TGTGCCAGCAGTGAAGCAGGGTCTAGCGGAGCACAAGAGACCCAGTACTTC	CASSEAGSSGAQETQYF
TRBD1	TRBV28	TRBJ2-2	once	TGTGCCAGCAGTTCTCCCGGGACAGGGGGCACCGGGGAGCTGTTTTTT	CASSSPGTGGTGELFF
.	TRBV9	TRBJ1-5	.	TGTGCCAGCAGCGTAGGCGAGGGTCAGCCCCAGCATTTT	CASSVGEGQPQHF
TRBD1	TRBV28	TRBJ1-1	.	TGTGCCAGCAGACAGGGGAGCACTGAAGCTTTCTTT	CASRQGSTEAFF
.	TRBV27	TRBJ2-1	.	TGTGCCACCCGGGCATCCTACAATGAGCAGTTCTTC	CATRASYNEQFF
.	TRBV28	TRBJ1-2	.	TGTGCCAGCAGTTTACTGGGGGCAGACTATGGCTACACCTTC	CASSLLGADYGYTF
TRBD1	TRBV7-9	TRBJ2-7	large	TGTGCCAGCAGCCCTGAAAGTAGGGGGCTTGGATCCTACGAGCAGTACTTC	CASSPESRGLGSYEQYF
.	TRBV6-5	TRBJ1-1	.	TGTGCCAGCAGTTACGGAAGAAAGGGGCTCATCACTGAAGCTTTCTTT	CASSYGRKGLITEAFF
.	TRBV27	TRBJ1-2	.	TGTGCCAGCAGTTTCGTAGGGGGGGCCTATGGCTACACCTTC	CASSFVGGAYGYTF
TRBD1	TRBV6-1	TRBJ1-2	.	TGTGCCAGCAGTGCCGACAGGGGTGAGGATGGCTACACCTTC	CASSADRGEDGYTF
.	TRBV9	TRBJ2-7	.	TGTGCCAGCAGCGTGAGCCAAAACGCCTACGAGCAGTACTTC	CASSVSQNAYEQYF
.	TRBV29-1	TRBJ2-1	.	TGCAGCTCCCGGGAACCCCATGAGCAGTTCTTC	CSSREPHEQFF